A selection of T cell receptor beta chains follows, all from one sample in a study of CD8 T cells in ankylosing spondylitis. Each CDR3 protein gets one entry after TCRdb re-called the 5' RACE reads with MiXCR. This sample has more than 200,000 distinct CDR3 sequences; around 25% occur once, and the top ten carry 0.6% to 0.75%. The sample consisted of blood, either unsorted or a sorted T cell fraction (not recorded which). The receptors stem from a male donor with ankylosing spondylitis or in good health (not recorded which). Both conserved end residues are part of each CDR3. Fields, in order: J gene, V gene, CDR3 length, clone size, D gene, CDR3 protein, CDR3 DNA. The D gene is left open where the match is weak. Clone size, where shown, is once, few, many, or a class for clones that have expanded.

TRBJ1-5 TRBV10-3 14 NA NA CATAPGRDNQPQHF TGTGCCACCGCCCCGGGACGGGACAATCAGCCCCAGCATTTT
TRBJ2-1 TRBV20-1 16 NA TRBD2 CSATGLAGGPGNEQFF TGCAGTGCTACCGGACTAGCGGGGGGGCCAGGGAATGAGCAGTTCTTC
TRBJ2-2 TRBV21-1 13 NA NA CASSTGTFGELFF TGTGCCAGCAGCACTGGGACGTTCGGGGAGCTGTTTTTT
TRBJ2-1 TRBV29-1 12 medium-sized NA CSVAVASVQQFF TGCAGCGTTGCCGTGGCTAGCGTACAGCAGTTCTTC
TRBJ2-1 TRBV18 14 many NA CASSPPPGANEQFF TGTGCCAGCTCACCACCTCCAGGGGCCAATGAGCAGTTCTTC
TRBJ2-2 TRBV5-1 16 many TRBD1 CASSSGQAANTGELFF TGCGCCAGCAGCTCGGGACAGGCCGCGAACACCGGGGAGCTGTTTTTT
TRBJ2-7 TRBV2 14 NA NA CASSPATVSYEQYF TGTGCCAGCAGTCCAGCGACAGTCTCCTACGAGCAGTACTTC
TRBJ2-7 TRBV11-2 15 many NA CASSLGLGKGYEQYF TGTGCCAGCAGCTTAGGTCTGGGTAAAGGGTACGAGCAGTACTTC
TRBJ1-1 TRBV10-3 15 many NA CAISGDSPSGTEAFF TGTGCCATCAGTGGAGACAGCCCTTCGGGGACTGAAGCTTTCTTT
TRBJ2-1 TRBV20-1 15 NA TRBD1 CSARGWDRTDNEQFF TGCAGTGCTAGAGGCTGGGACAGGACTGACAATGAGCAGTTCTTC
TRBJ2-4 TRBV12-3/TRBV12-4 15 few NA CASSLGGIAKNIQYF TGTGCCAGCAGTTTGGGGGGTATAGCCAAAAACATTCAGTACTTC
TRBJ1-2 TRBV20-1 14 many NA CSARRTAVDYGYTF TGCAGTGCTAGACGGACTGCCGTTGACTATGGCTACACCTTC
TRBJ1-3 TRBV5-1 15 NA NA CASSLNEGPGNTIYF TGCGCCAGCAGCTTGAATGAGGGACCTGGAAACACCATATATTTT
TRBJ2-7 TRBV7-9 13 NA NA CASSFEDFYEQYF TGTGCCAGCAGCTTCGAGGACTTCTACGAGCAGTACTTC
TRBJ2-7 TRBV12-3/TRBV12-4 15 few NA CASSSNIEGPYEQYF TGTGCCAGCAGTTCTAACATCGAGGGTCCCTACGAGCAGTACTTC
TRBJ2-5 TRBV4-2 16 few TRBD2 CASSQMNSGGQETQYF TGTGCCAGCAGCCAGATGAATAGCGGGGGGCAAGAGACCCAGTACTTC
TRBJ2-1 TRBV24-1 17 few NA CATSDKTRNVLYNEQFF TGTGCCACCAGTGACAAGACTAGAAATGTACTATACAATGAGCAGTTCTTC
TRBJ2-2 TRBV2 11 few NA CASRAAGELFF TGTGCCAGCAGGGCAGCCGGGGAGCTGTTTTTT
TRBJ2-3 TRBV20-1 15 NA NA CSATDRDRVTDTQYF TGCAGTGCTACAGATCGGGACCGAGTCACAGATACGCAGTATTTT
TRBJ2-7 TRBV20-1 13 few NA CSARDYDSYEQYF TGCAGTGCTAGAGATTACGACAGTTACGAGCAGTACTTC
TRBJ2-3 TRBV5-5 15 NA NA CASSHRAPPPDTQYF TGTGCCAGCAGCCACAGGGCCCCTCCACCAGATACGCAGTATTTT
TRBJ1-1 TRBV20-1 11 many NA CSASRNTEAFF TGCAGTGCTAGTCGGAACACTGAAGCTTTCTTT
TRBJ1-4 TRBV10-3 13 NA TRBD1 CATGDRVNEKLFF TGTGCCACCGGGGACAGGGTGAATGAAAAACTGTTTTTT
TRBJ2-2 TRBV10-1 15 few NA CASSDWGVGTGELFF TGCGCCAGCAGTGACTGGGGGGTTGGCACCGGGGAGCTGTTTTTT
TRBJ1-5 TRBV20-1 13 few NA CSAIRQGNQPQHF TGCAGTGCTATTCGACAGGGCAATCAGCCCCAGCATTTT
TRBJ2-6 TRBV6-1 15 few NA CASSGQRSGANVLTF TGTGCCAGCAGTGGACAGCGCTCTGGGGCCAACGTCCTGACTTTC
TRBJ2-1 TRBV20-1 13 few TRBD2 CSAPSGGADEQFF TGCAGTGCTCCTAGCGGGGGGGCGGATGAGCAGTTCTTC
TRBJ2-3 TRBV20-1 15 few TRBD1 CSARKGQRHTDTQYF TGCAGTGCCAGAAAGGGACAGCGACACACAGATACGCAGTATTTT
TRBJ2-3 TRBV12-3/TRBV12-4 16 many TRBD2 CASSTRTSGVTDTQYF TGTGCCAGCAGTACGAGGACTAGCGGGGTCACAGATACGCAGTATTTT
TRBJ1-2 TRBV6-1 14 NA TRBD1 CASRDRGNDYGYTF TGTGCCAGCAGGGACAGGGGGAATGACTATGGCTACACCTTC
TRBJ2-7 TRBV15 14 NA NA CATSRGVVSYEQYF TGTGCCACCAGCAGAGGGGTAGTATCCTACGAGCAGTACTTC
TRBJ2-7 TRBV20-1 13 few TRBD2 CSARRRGAYEQYF TGCAGTGCTAGACGGCGGGGGGCCTACGAGCAGTACTTC
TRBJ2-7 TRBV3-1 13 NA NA CASSQGTVNEQYF TGTGCCAGCAGCCAAGGGACGGTCAACGAGCAGTACTTC
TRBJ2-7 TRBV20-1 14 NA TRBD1 CSAREGQGGDEQYF TGCAGTGCTAGAGAGGGCCAAGGGGGCGACGAGCAGTACTTC
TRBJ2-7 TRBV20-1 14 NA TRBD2 CSARTSGGAIEQYF TGCAGTGCTAGGACTAGCGGGGGGGCAATCGAGCAGTACTTC
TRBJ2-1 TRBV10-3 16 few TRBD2 CATTDPGLVTGNEQFF TGTGCCACCACGGACCCGGGACTAGTAACGGGAAATGAGCAGTTCTTC
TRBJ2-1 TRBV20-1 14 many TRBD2 CSARRGGAYNEQFF TGCAGTGCTAGACGGGGGGGGGCCTACAATGAGCAGTTCTTC
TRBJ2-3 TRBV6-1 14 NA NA CASLKLPRMDTQYF TGTGCCAGCCTTAAGTTACCCCGTATGGATACGCAGTATTTT
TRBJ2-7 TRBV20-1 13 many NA CSATTGRAYEQYF TGCAGTGCTACTACCGGGAGAGCCTACGAGCAGTACTTC
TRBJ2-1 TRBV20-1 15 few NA CSASRGGGAVNEQFF TGCAGTGCTAGTAGAGGAGGGGGGGCGGTCAATGAGCAGTTCTTC
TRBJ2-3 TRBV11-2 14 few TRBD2 CASSLIAGRDTQYF TGTGCCAGCAGCTTGATAGCGGGGAGGGATACGCAGTATTTT
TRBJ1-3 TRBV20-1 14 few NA CSAPDRTSGNTIYF TGCAGTGCTCCTGACAGGACCTCTGGAAACACCATATATTTT
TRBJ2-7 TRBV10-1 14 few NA CASSASGRFYEQYF TGCGCCAGCAGTGCCTCGGGACGCTTCTACGAGCAGTACTTC
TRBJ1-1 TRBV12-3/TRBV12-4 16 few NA CASSVGTGKGYTEAFF TGTGCCAGCAGTGTGGGAACAGGGAAGGGGTACACTGAAGCTTTCTTT
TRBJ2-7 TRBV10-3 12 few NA CAISVRTDEQYF TGTGCCATCAGTGTACGGACAGACGAGCAGTACTTC
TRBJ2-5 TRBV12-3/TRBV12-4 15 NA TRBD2 CASTGLAGADKTQYF TGTGCCAGCACGGGGTTAGCGGGGGCCGATAAGACCCAGTACTTC
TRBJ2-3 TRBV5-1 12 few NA CASRRGTDTQYF TGCGCCAGCAGACGGGGCACAGATACGCAGTATTTT
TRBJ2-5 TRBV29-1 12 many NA CSVANGQETQYF TGCAGCGTTGCTAACGGGCAAGAGACCCAGTACTTC